This TCR beta chain was sequenced during a study of CD8+ T cells in alopecia areata. Background on the study: By percentage of affected scalp area, the severity of treated patients was scored.

The authors extracted RNA and reverse transcribed it into cDNA as the sequencing template. Profiled with immunoSEQ multiplex PCR; TCRdb holds only in-frame clones, not every one. The table lists about 40,000 clones, around nine tenths of them singletons. The sample's treatment: oral pan-JAK inhibitor, 5-10 mg twice daily. Alopecia areata patients provided lesional scalp punch biopsies and peripheral blood. PBMCs served as the source from which CD4+ and CD8+ T cells were sorted. This CDR3 comprises 12 residues. V trimming: 10 bases; J trimming: 2 bases; junction bases outside the gene matches: 3. CDR1 MGHRA and CDR2 YSYEKL come from the germline V gene.

This TCR was sampled from a human donor with alopecia areata. The chain links TRBV4-1 to TRBJ2-5; 8 bases fit TRBD2. The sample consisted of CD8+ T cells sorted from blood, taken at week 24, from a patient treated with tofacitinib. The CDR3 DNA follows: TGCGCCACGAGCGGGGGACAAGAGACCCAGTACTTC. Translating it yields CATSGGQETQYF.